The 13 T cell receptor beta chains reported below all come from one sample, sequenced in a study of blood T cell repertoires in COVID-19. This table comes from immunoSEQ multiplex PCR, and its TCRdb copy is limited to in-frame clones, with some not included. The sample carries 100,000 to 150,000 clones, around 89% recorded once. The material sequenced was peripheral blood. The receptor source for this set is a man in his fifties with active or convalescent COVID-19.

The count of this clone is one. The rearrangement uses TRBV15 and TRBJ2-7; 10 nucleotides agree with TRBD2. J was trimmed by 9 bases and V by 0 bases; bases with no gene match: 8. The CDR3 runs 15 residues. The V gene's germline CDR1 is LNHNV and CDR2 YYDKDF (reference sequence). The CDR3 region has the DNA TGTGCCACCAGCAGAGATCTGAGTAGCGGGGGGCGGCAGTACTTC. Its protein is CATSRDLSSGGRQYF.

The chain has TRBV7-2 and TRBJ2-7, with 7 bases fitting TRBD2. CDR1 is SGHTA and CDR2 is FQGNSA in the germline V gene. The CDR3 is 13 amino acids. The V gene end was trimmed by 0 bases and the J gene end by 6 bases; junction bases not matched to a gene: 2. CDR3 protein: CASSLARTSEQYF. The DNA for the CDR3 is TGTGCCAGCAGCTTAGCGCGGACTAGCGAGCAGTACTTC.

This chain joins TRBV4-1 and TRBJ1-1; D ambiguous. This CDR3 has 14 amino acids. Germline-derived CDR1 and CDR2 are MGHRA and YSYEKL. Trimming took off 3 bases at V and 1 base at J, with 9 bases between the two ends. DNA for the CDR3: TGCGCCAGCAGCCAGATTCAGGCGAACACTGAAGCTTTCTTT. Amino acid sequence: CASSQIQANTEAFF.

The chain uses TRBV20-1 and TRBJ1-1; 11 positions match TRBD1. From germline, CDR1 is DFQATT and CDR2 SNEGSKA (reference sequence). CDR3 length: 14 amino acids. V was clipped by 3 bases and J by 4 bases; unmatched bases: 4. The CDR3 protein is CSASPGTGGTEAFF. Written as DNA, the CDR3 is TGCAGTGCTAGTCCGGGGACAGGGGGCACTGAAGCTTTCTTT.

This clone has more than one count but fewer than ten. V and J are TRBV5-6 and TRBJ2-5, with 11 positions matching TRBD2. CDR3 length: 15 amino acids. Per the germline V gene, CDR1 is SGHDT and CDR2 is YYEEEE. Unmatched junction bases numbered 5, after V lost 4 bases and J lost 3 bases. CDR3 coding DNA: TGTGCCAGCAGCCCGACTAGCGGGGTAAAAGAGACCCAGTACTTC. Translated, it gives CASSPTSGVKETQYF.

This sequence joins TRBV19 and TRBJ2-1, with TRBD2 identical over 9 bases. After removal of 0 bases from V and 8 bases from J, the junction contained 20 bases not matched to a gene. The CDR3 totals 20 residues. The germline V gene has CDR1 LNHDA and CDR2 SQIVND (reference sequence). CDR3 coding DNA: TGTGCCAGTAGTATAGATGGAGATCCCCTAGCGGGGCCTTTATCCTATGAGCAGTTCTTC. This encodes CASSIDGDPLAGPLSYEQFF.

This clone was observed a few times. The chain combines TRBV21-1 with TRBJ2-7; TRBD2 is taken as the D call from the table, unchecked against the DNA. TRBV21-1 is an annotated pseudogene. The CDR3 loop spans 18 amino acids. The CDR3 region has the DNA TGTGCCAGCAGCATAGGACAGGTAGTGAGCGGGAGTAAGTACGAGCAGTACTTC. Encoded protein: CASSIGQVVSGSKYEQYF.

This clone was detected once. The CDR3 DNA follows: TGTGCCACCAGTGATTTAGACAGGGCATCTTTTCAGCCCCAGCATTTT. Translated: CATSDLDRASFQPQHF. The rearrangement links TRBV24-1 to TRBJ1-5, with 7 bases matching TRBD1. With 1 base clipped from V and 6 bases from J, the junction kept 8 bases outside the gene matches. Germline CDR1 and CDR2: KGHDR and SFDVKD. The CDR3 sequence is 16 residues long.

The J gene is TRBJ2-3, the V gene TRBV11-2; D gene uncertain. CDR1 and CDR2 (germline): SGHAT, FQNNGV. V was pared by 2 bases and J by 1 base, with 10 bases between. The CDR3 sequence is 15 residues long. The CDR3 spells CASSLSGYRTDTQYF. CDR3 nucleotide sequence: TGTGCCAGCAGCTTATCCGGGTATCGCACAGATACGCAGTATTTT.

This clone has only one observation. This chain uses TRBV29-1 with TRBJ1-2; D unclear. The V and J ends lost 3 bases and 1 base respectively, with 6 bases between them. Germline V CDR1 and CDR2: SQVTM, ANQGSEA. The CDR3 contains 12 residues. Here the CDR3 reads CSVERNNYGYTF. The DNA of the CDR3 is TGCAGCGTTGAGCGGAATAACTATGGCTACACCTTC.

The table lists this clone with a count of one. The chain joins TRBV5-1 to TRBJ2-3; a weak D match, TRBD2 (6 bases). CDR3 length: 17 amino acids. V was shortened by 0 bases and J by 1 base, with 15 bases between the two germline ends. Germline V lookup: CDR1 SGHRS, CDR2 YFSETQ. The CDR3 spells CASSLASTSLRTDTQYF. CDR3 coding DNA: TGCGCCAGCAGCTTGGCCTCGACTAGTTTACGCACAGATACGCAGTATTTT.

The CDR3 bases are TGCAGCGTTGAAAACAGGGACGGCTACACCTTC. Encoded protein: CSVENRDGYTF. The chain employs TRBV29-1 and TRBJ1-2; weak D call: TRBD1 (6 bases). This CDR3 region has 11 residues. Germline V gene data show CDR1 as SQVTM and CDR2 as ANQGSEA. Trimming stripped 2 bases from V and 8 bases from J, with 9 bases between.

V usage is TRBV5-1 and J usage is TRBJ2-7; 8 nucleotides align to TRBD1. The junction had 7 bases not matched to a gene; V was cut back by 2 bases and J by 6 bases. The V gene's germline CDR1 is SGHRS and CDR2 YFSETQ. The length of the CDR3 is 14 residues. Written as DNA, the CDR3 is TGCGCCAGCAGCTTTAGTAATGGACAGGGCGAGCAGTACTTC. Residues: CASSFSNGQGEQYF.